The source of this TCR beta chain is a study of blood T cell repertoires in COVID-19. Across the study: The United States, Italy and Spain supplied acute and convalescent COVID-19 samples. From T cells, B-cell-depleted T cells, or PBMCs came the material, which was cDNA or gDNA.

Per the authors' pipeline: Researchers report that nucleated cell counts were estimated from reference gene primer amplification. Only in-frame clones appear in the TCRdb table, and some are missing; sequencing was by immunoSEQ multiplex PCR. The DNA was the basis for D and trimming; V, J and clone size are from that table. Of roughly 200,000 clones listed, roughly four fifths are singletons. Germline values: CDR1 SEHNR, CDR2 FQNEAQ (reference sequence). The ends lost 2 bases at V and 5 bases at J; junction bases unmatched: 6. The CDR3 covers 16 residues. The source of this sequence is a man aged 35-49 years who had recovered from COVID-19. The V call is TRBV7-9, the J call TRBJ1-4; 9 bases agree with TRBD1. The source material was PBMCs or T cells enriched from blood (not recorded which). This chain's CDR3 is CASSLIGTGRNEKLFF. The CDR3 DNA sequence: TGTGCCAGCAGCTTAATTGGGACAGGGAGGAATGAAAAACTGTTTTTT.